The clone carrying this T cell receptor beta chain has at least ten counts. TCR beta CDR3 region amplification was performed from RNA transcripts. First-round RT-PCR with HTBI primers amplified the TCR CDR3 region. TCRdb passed the multiplex PCR reads through MiXCR, listing each CDR3 protein once. The table lists hundreds of thousands of distinct CDR3 sequences, around a sixth of them singletons, with roughly an eighth in the top ten. The sample comes from a study of T cells in Graves' hyperthyroidism and ophthalmopathy. V dropped 2 bases and J dropped 14 bases, with 19 bases sitting between them. Germline V lookup: CDR1 SNHLY, CDR2 FYNNEI. This CDR3 is built from 14 residues.

Sequencing was performed on blood. This receptor was taken from a woman under 30 with Graves' hyperthyroidism. This chain links TRBV2 with TRBJ2-1; tentatively, D is TRBD1 (7 bases). The CDR3 spells CASSESPWARGEFF. CDR3 in DNA: TGTGCCAGCAGTGAATCCCCATGGGCCAGGGGGGAGTTCTTC.